Listed below are T cell receptor beta chains from one sample, sequenced in a study of human T cells and chemical hapten exposure. TCRdb re-called the RACE reads through MiXCR, storing one row per CDR3 protein. The profile shows 150,000 to 200,000 distinct CDR3 sequences, more than 25% of them singletons. The sequencing used whole blood, collected in connection with sensitization to the hapten diphenylcyclopropenone (DPC). These receptors all stem from a woman under 40 with alopecia areata. Some clones in this sample may be carry-over from other donors' samples. Each CDR3 is given with its conserved first and last residue. Each record gives: J gene, D gene, V gene, clone size, CDR3 DNA, CDR3 protein. A D gene is named only where the DNA matches it firmly. Clone size is not always given. Where it is, it says once, few, many or a class for expanded clones.

J: TRBJ1-2
D: .
V: TRBV20-1
size: medium-sized
DNA: TGCAGTGCTAGAGATAGTCACAGTGCGACTAACTATGGCTACACCTTC
CDR3: CSARDSHSATNYGYTF

J: TRBJ2-2
D: TRBD2
V: TRBV20-1
size: few
DNA: TGCAGTGCTTTAGGACTAGCGGGAAGGCGGGAGCTGTTTTTT
CDR3: CSALGLAGRRELFF

J: TRBJ1-2
D: .
V: TRBV6-5
size: few
DNA: TGTGCCAGCAGAAGACAGGCGTCTAACTATGGCTACACCTTC
CDR3: CASRRQASNYGYTF

J: TRBJ2-7
D: .
V: TRBV18
size: few
DNA: TGTGCCAGCTCAGACAGAAGCTCCTACGAGCAGTACTTC
CDR3: CASSDRSSYEQYF

J: TRBJ2-5
D: .
V: TRBV4-3
size: few
DNA: TGCGCCAGCAGCCCTCACCGGCAGCAAGAGACCCAGTACTTC
CDR3: CASSPHRQQETQYF

J: TRBJ1-5
D: TRBD1
V: TRBV6-2/TRBV6-3
size: .
DNA: TGTGCCAGCAGTTACGATGGGACAGGGGTGAGCAATCAGCCCCAGCATTTT
CDR3: CASSYDGTGVSNQPQHF

J: TRBJ2-3
D: .
V: TRBV6-1
size: few
DNA: TGTGCCAGCAGTACGGACGACACAGATACGCAGTATTTT
CDR3: CASSTDDTDTQYF

J: TRBJ2-7
D: TRBD1
V: TRBV29-1
size: .
DNA: TGCAGCGTTGAGGGACAGGATCTCCTGGGGCGTTACGAGCAGTACTTC
CDR3: CSVEGQDLLGRYEQYF

J: TRBJ1-3
D: TRBD1
V: TRBV20-1
size: .
DNA: TGCAGTGCTGCGACAGGGGTTGGAAACACCATATATTTT
CDR3: CSAATGVGNTIYF

J: TRBJ1-4
D: TRBD1
V: TRBV29-1
size: few
DNA: TGCAGCGTCAAAACCCCCCGGACAGGGGGTCGCGAAAAACTGTTTTTT
CDR3: CSVKTPRTGGREKLFF

J: TRBJ1-5
D: .
V: TRBV10-3
size: once
DNA: TGTGCCATCAGCGCGGGGAGCAGAGGCAATCAGCCCCAGCATTTT
CDR3: CAISAGSRGNQPQHF

J: TRBJ2-5
D: .
V: TRBV5-6
size: .
DNA: TGTGCCAGCAGCTTGGGGGGACCGATGCGGGAGACCCAGTACTTC
CDR3: CASSLGGPMRETQYF

J: TRBJ1-2
D: .
V: TRBV20-1
size: .
DNA: TGCAGTGCAAGGCGGGACCCGTTGGTCTATGGCTACACCTTC
CDR3: CSARRDPLVYGYTF

J: TRBJ2-3
D: TRBD2
V: TRBV7-2
size: .
DNA: TGTGCCAGCAGCCCACTAGCGGGGAGCACAGATACGCAGTATTTT
CDR3: CASSPLAGSTDTQYF

J: TRBJ1-3
D: .
V: TRBV14
size: .
DNA: TGTGCCAGCAGCCTCCACTCTGGAAACACCATATATTTT
CDR3: CASSLHSGNTIYF

J: TRBJ2-1
D: .
V: TRBV24-1
size: .
DNA: TGTGCCACCAGTGATTCTCGGACAGTTTTCTACAATGAGCAGTTCTTC
CDR3: CATSDSRTVFYNEQFF

J: TRBJ1-5
D: TRBD1
V: TRBV20-1
size: few
DNA: TGCAGTGCTGGAGGACAGGGCAATCAGCCCCAGCATTTT
CDR3: CSAGGQGNQPQHF

J: TRBJ2-3
D: .
V: TRBV28
size: few
DNA: TGTGCCAGCAGTTTACCAGTGACAGATACGCAGTATTTT
CDR3: CASSLPVTDTQYF

J: TRBJ2-5
D: TRBD1
V: TRBV6-5
size: .
DNA: TGTGCCAGCAGTTACGGACAGGTGTATGGGACCCAGTACTTC
CDR3: CASSYGQVYGTQYF

J: TRBJ2-7
D: TRBD2
V: TRBV4-2
size: .
DNA: TGTGCCAGCAGCCCGGGACTAGCAATCGAGCAGTACTTC
CDR3: CASSPGLAIEQYF

J: TRBJ2-1
D: .
V: TRBV18
size: few
DNA: TGTGCCAGCTCACCGTGGGGGTACAATGAGCAGTTCTTC
CDR3: CASSPWGYNEQFF

J: TRBJ2-1
D: .
V: TRBV24-1
size: .
DNA: TGTGCCACCAGTGATTTTTCGGAGGGGAAGGGTAAGAATGAGCAGTTCTTC
CDR3: CATSDFSEGKGKNEQFF

J: TRBJ2-5
D: .
V: TRBV4-3
size: .
DNA: TGCGCCAGCAGCCAAGGGAAGGGGCCGGAGACCCAGTACTTC
CDR3: CASSQGKGPETQYF

J: TRBJ1-1
D: TRBD1
V: TRBV24-1
size: .
DNA: TGTGCCACCAGCGGGACAGGCCCGAACACTGAAGCTTTCTTT
CDR3: CATSGTGPNTEAFF

J: TRBJ2-3
D: .
V: TRBV9
size: .
DNA: TGTGCCAGCAGCGTAGACGGCCTCACAGATACGCAGTATTTT
CDR3: CASSVDGLTDTQYF

J: TRBJ1-1
D: .
V: TRBV2
size: few
DNA: TGTGCCAGCAGTGCCCGGATCGGGGTACCGAACACTGAAGCTTTCTTT
CDR3: CASSARIGVPNTEAFF

J: TRBJ1-6
D: .
V: TRBV4-3
size: .
DNA: TGCGCCAGCAGCCAAGCGGGGGCGAATTCACCCCTCCACTTT
CDR3: CASSQAGANSPLHF

J: TRBJ2-7
D: .
V: TRBV9
size: few
DNA: TGTGCCAGCAGCCCTACGACCGGGTGGGGGGACGCCAATCCCCTCCACTACGAGCAGTACTTC
CDR3: CASSPTTGWGDANPLHYEQYF

J: TRBJ1-1
D: TRBD1
V: TRBV28
size: few
DNA: TGTGCCAGCAGCATGAGGACAGGGGGCTGGACTGAAGCTTTCTTT
CDR3: CASSMRTGGWTEAFF

J: TRBJ1-1
D: .
V: TRBV6-2/TRBV6-3
size: .
DNA: TGTGCCAGCACCTACGGACAGAAGAACACTGAAGCTTTCTTT
CDR3: CASTYGQKNTEAFF

J: TRBJ2-7
D: TRBD2
V: TRBV19
size: .
DNA: TGTGCCAGTAGTCGTCAACCGGGACTAGCGGGGGTAAAAGGCTACGAGCAGTACTTC
CDR3: CASSRQPGLAGVKGYEQYF

J: TRBJ1-1
D: TRBD1
V: TRBV5-1
size: few
DNA: TGCGCCAGCAGCTTGGCCTTAGGACAGGTCGAAGCTTTCTTT
CDR3: CASSLALGQVEAFF

J: TRBJ2-1
D: TRBD2
V: TRBV5-1
size: .
DNA: TGCGCCAGCAGCTTGGAAACACTAGCGGGAGTCGTCAATGAGCAGTTCTTC
CDR3: CASSLETLAGVVNEQFF

J: TRBJ2-5
D: .
V: TRBV2
size: .
DNA: TGTGCCAGCAGTGGACGGGCCAAAGGGGGAGAGACCCAGTACTTC
CDR3: CASSGRAKGGETQYF

J: TRBJ2-1
D: .
V: TRBV12-3/TRBV12-4
size: few
DNA: TGTGCCAGCAGTTTTCCGCCAGGCTACAATGAGCAGTTCTTC
CDR3: CASSFPPGYNEQFF

J: TRBJ1-1
D: TRBD1
V: TRBV15
size: few
DNA: TGTGCCACCAGCAGAGATGGGAGGGGGCAGACTGAAGCTTTCTTT
CDR3: CATSRDGRGQTEAFF

J: TRBJ2-1
D: TRBD1
V: TRBV19
size: many
DNA: TGTGCCAGTAGTACCCAGACAGGGGTCAATGAGCAGTTCTTC
CDR3: CASSTQTGVNEQFF

J: TRBJ2-2
D: TRBD1
V: TRBV7-8
size: .
DNA: TGTGCCAGCAGCCGTCAGGGGGCCGGGGAGCTGTTTTTT
CDR3: CASSRQGAGELFF

J: TRBJ1-3
D: .
V: TRBV6-6
size: few
DNA: TGTGCCAGCAGTTACACTGGGGCTACGTCTGGAAACACCATATATTTT
CDR3: CASSYTGATSGNTIYF